These 13 T cell receptor beta chains came from one sample sequenced in a study of T cells in Graves' hyperthyroidism and ophthalmopathy. The TCR beta CDR3 regions underwent amplification using RNA transcripts as the source. First-round RT-PCR with HTBI primers amplified the TCR CDR3 region. TCRdb reprocessed the multiplex PCR reads with MiXCR, giving one entry per CDR3 protein. The sample holds over 350,000 distinct CDR3 sequences, 15% to 20% seen once. Sequenced sample: blood. The receptor set was obtained from a man aged 18 to 30 with Graves' ophthalmopathy.

This clonotype was counted many times. This chain joins TRBV3-1 and TRBJ2-1, with 7 nucleotides matching TRBD1. This CDR3 has 16 amino acids. The junction had 10 bases not matched to a gene; V was cut back by 0 bases and J by 8 bases. Germline V gene lookup returns CDR1 LGHDT and CDR2 YNNKEL (reference sequence). CDR3 sequence reads: CASSQDSAGGSDEQFF. DNA of the CDR3: TGTGCCAGCAGCCAAGATTCGGCAGGGGGAAGCGATGAGCAGTTCTTC.

This clonotype was observed at least ten times. This sequence joins TRBV12-3 or TRBV12-4 and TRBJ1-5; D gene ambiguous. Trimming pared 4 bases from V and 2 bases from J, leaving 6 bases between. This CDR3 comprises 13 residues. The CDR3 protein is CASSSDGNQPQHF. The CDR3 DNA is TGTGCCAGCAGTTCTGACGGCAATCAGCCCCAGCATTTT.

This chain joins TRBV12-3 or TRBV12-4 and TRBJ2-2; 8 nucleotides match TRBD2. CDR3 length: 15 residues. Trimming took 6 bases from V and 5 from J; bases not matched to a gene: 8. The CDR3 is CASSPGGPKTGELFF. The CDR3 bases are TGTGCCAGCAGCCCGGGGGGGCCAAAAACCGGGGAGCTGTTTTTT.

The chain uses TRBV12-3 or TRBV12-4 and TRBJ2-5, with D maybe TRBD2 (6 bases). V was trimmed by 8 bases and J by 9 bases, leaving 16 bases between them. The CDR3 runs 12 residues. For the CDR3, the DNA is TGTGCCAGCTGGGTCCTCGGGGAGGCCCAGTACTTC. Amino acid sequence: CASWVLGEAQYF.

This clonotype was counted at least ten times. The V and J genes are TRBV5-1 and TRBJ1-5; TRBD1 aligns across 11 bases. After removal of 3 bases from V and 2 bases from J, the junction contained 1 base not matched to a gene. CDR1 is SGHRS and CDR2 is YFSETQ in the germline V gene. This CDR3 is built from 15 residues. The CDR3 DNA follows: TGCGCCAGCAGCTGGGGACAGGGGGGCAATCAGCCCCAGCATTTT. This translates into CASSWGQGGNQPQHF.

In its sample, this clonotype was seen a few times. Just one base apart from a much larger clone, this may be a read error. The CDR3, as DNA: TGCAGTGCTAGATCCGCAGATACGCAGTATTTT. Its translation: CSARSADTQYF. V and J are TRBV20-1 and TRBJ2-3; D is ambiguous. The CDR3 is 11 residues long. Germline CDR1 reads DFQATT; CDR2 reads SNEGSKA (reference sequence). The V end was cut by 2 bases, the J end by 4 bases, with 4 bases between.

This clonotype has more than one count but fewer than ten. J is TRBJ2-7 and V is TRBV11-2; 14 bases line up with TRBD2. In germline, CDR1 is SGHAT, CDR2 FQNNGV. This CDR3 has 15 amino acids. Trimming took 1 base from V and 7 from J; bases not matched to a gene: 3. CDR3 sequence reads: CASSLGLAGGLEQYF. The CDR3 region has the DNA TGTGCCAGCAGCTTAGGACTAGCGGGGGGGCTTGAGCAGTACTTC. The entire variable domain, with the rest obtained from reference TRBV11-2 and TRBJ2-7, is as follows: EAGVAQSPRYKIIEKRQSVAFWCNPISGHATLYWYQQILGQGPKLLIQFQNNGVVDDSQLPKDRFSAERLKGVDSTLKIQPAKLEDSAVYLCASSLGLAGGLEQYFGPGTRLTVT.

This clonotype appeared many times. The chain couples TRBV20-1 to TRBJ2-1, with D perhaps TRBD2 (5 bases). CDR1 is DFQATT and CDR2 is SNEGSKA in the germline V gene (reference sequence). The CDR3 covers 12 residues. V gave up 2 bases and J gave up 4 bases, with 6 bases separating them. Here the CDR3 DNA reads TGCAGTGCTAGATCGGGGTACAATGAGCAGTTCTTC. This encodes CSARSGYNEQFF.

This clonotype was found a few times. A much larger clone lies one base from this, so it may be a read error. Here the CDR3 omits its conserved ending phenylalanine or tryptophan, so a read error is the likely source. V is TRBV20-1 and J is TRBJ2-5; D is uncertain. Germline-derived CDR1 and CDR2 are DFQATT and SNEGSKA (reference sequence). This CDR3 is built from 14 residues. The V gene lost 3 bases and the J gene lost 1 base, with 12 bases spanning the gap. The CDR3 nucleotides read TGCAGTGCTAGGAGTGGCAGTCCCCAAGAGACCCAGTACCTC. This translates into CSARSGSPQETQYL.

This clonotype was counted at least ten times. CDR3 in amino acids: CASSFNSFNEQFF. The DNA for the CDR3 is TGTGCCAGCAGCTTCAACAGCTTCAATGAGCAGTTCTTC. The chain employs TRBV11-2 and TRBJ2-1; D is undetermined. The V end was cut by 3 bases, the J end by 6 bases, with 9 bases between. CDR3 length equals 13 residues. Germline loops: CDR1 SGHAT, CDR2 FQNNGV.

This clonotype was picked up many times. This chain connects TRBV12-3 or TRBV12-4 to TRBJ2-7; D might be TRBD1 (5 bases). The ends were cut back, 6 bases at V and 2 bases at J, with 14 bases in the middle. The CDR3 is 14 amino acids. CDR3 bases: TGTGCCAGCAGGTGGGGCAGCCTACCCTACGAGCAGTACTTC. Protein: CASRWGSLPYEQYF.

Worth noting for this clonotype: One base away lies a much larger clone, so this may be a sequencing read error. CDR3 DNA: TGTGCCATCAGTGAGGTGCAGGGGGCGAGGCCACCCCTCCACTTT. This gives the protein CAISEVQGARPPLHF. V is TRBV10-3 and J is TRBJ1-6; 8 bases match TRBD1. CDR3 size: 15 residues. V gave up 2 bases and J gave up 11 bases; unmatched junction bases: 8. CDR1 ENHRY and CDR2 SYGVKD come from the germline V gene.

The chain couples TRBV7-6 to TRBJ1-5, with 9 bases identical to TRBD1. The germline V gene has CDR1 SGHVS and CDR2 FNYEAQ. The CDR3 covers 17 residues. V was clipped by 5 bases and J by 0 bases; unmatched bases: 8. Here the CDR3 DNA reads TGTGCCAGCAGCCCCGGACAGGGGCGGGATAGCAATCAGCCCCAGCATTTT. Its translation is CASSPGQGRDSNQPQHF.